This TCR beta chain stems from a study of T cells in Graves' hyperthyroidism and ophthalmopathy. Diagnosing involved the use of clinical symptoms, serum thyroxine and TRAb, thyroid ultrasound and orbital computed tomography. This clonotype was counted a few times. Its antigen remains unidentified. Broader study findings: Prediction of ophthalmopathy progression came a median approximately 6 months pre-onset. Separating ophthalmopathy from stable hyperthyroidism was achieved by a 13 V-J model.

The CDR3 consists of 15 residues. The junction had 12 bases not matched to a gene; V was cut back by 6 bases and J by 5 bases. The germline V gene encodes CDR1 MNHEY and CDR2 SVGAGI. Amplified TCR beta CDR3 regions derived from RNA transcripts. The HTBI primer set served for first-round RT-PCR of the TCR CDR3. TCRdb recomputed calls from the multiplex PCR reads with MiXCR, one row per CDR3 protein. Of 550,000 to 650,000 distinct CDR3 sequences detected, approximately 15% appear once; the ten largest clones hold approximately 15%. The sequence derives from a woman aged 40-49 years with Graves' hyperthyroidism. The rearrangement links TRBV6-5 to TRBJ2-5, with 7 bases that match TRBD2. The sample consisted of blood. CDR3 coding DNA: TGTGCCAGCAGCTATGGGGGGGAGGGCCCTGAGACCCAGTACTTC. Its translation is CASSYGGEGPETQYF.